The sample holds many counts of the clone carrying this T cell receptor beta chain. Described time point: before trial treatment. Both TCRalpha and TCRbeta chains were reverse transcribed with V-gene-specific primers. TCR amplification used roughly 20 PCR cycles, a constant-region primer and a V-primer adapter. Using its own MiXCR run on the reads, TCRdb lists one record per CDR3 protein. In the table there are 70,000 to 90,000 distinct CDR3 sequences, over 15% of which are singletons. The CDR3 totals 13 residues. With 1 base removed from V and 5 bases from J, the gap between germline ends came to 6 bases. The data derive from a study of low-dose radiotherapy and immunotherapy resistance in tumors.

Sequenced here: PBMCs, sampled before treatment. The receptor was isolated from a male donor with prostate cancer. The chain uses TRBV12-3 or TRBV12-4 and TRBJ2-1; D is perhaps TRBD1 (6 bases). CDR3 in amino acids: CASSLGQDNEQFF. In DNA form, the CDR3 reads TGTGCCAGCAGTTTAGGACAGGACAATGAGCAGTTCTTC.